The entry below gives a single T cell receptor (beta chain) sequence along with its context. The J segment lost 7 bases and the V segment lost 4 bases, leaving 9 bases of the junction unmatched. The germline V gene encodes CDR1 SGDLS and CDR2 YYNGEE. The CDR3 runs 15 residues. The data derive from a study of blood T cell repertoires in COVID-19. Study-level information: From the United States, Italy and Spain came samples of acute and convalescent COVID-19. In each case, the material was cDNA or gDNA derived from T cells, B-cell-depleted T cells, or PBMCs.

In the original workflow: Amplification of reference gene primers provided the estimated nucleated cell counts. The protocol was immunoSEQ multiplex PCR, while the TCRdb copy is restricted to in-frame clones and leaves out a portion. That table is the source of V, J and clone size, and D and trimming were worked out from the DNA. The sample comprises about 93,000 clones, around four fifths of which are singletons, and 16% rests with the top ten. V and J are TRBV9 and TRBJ2-2, with 8 bases matching TRBD1. Material for sequencing was peripheral blood. The receptor comes from a human donor in a cohort sampled during active COVID-19. CDR3 nucleotides: TGTGCCAGCAGCCCCGGGACAGGTGGGAGCGGGGAGCTGTTTTTT. This translates into CASSPGTGGSGELFF.